This passage covers 20 T cell receptor beta chains from one sample sequenced in a study of regulatory T cells in long-lasting Graves disease. Time point specified: persistent/refractory GD, antithyroid drugs over 5 years with positive TRAb. RNA from PBMCs was the source of the TCR library. Arm-PCR of CDR3 regions and iRepertoire HTBI primers were used to build TCR beta libraries. MiXCR, applied by TCRdb to the multiplex PCR reads, yields one record per CDR3 protein. The sample lists 310,000 or so distinct CDR3 sequences; about 20% were seen once. Sequences were derived from peripheral blood mononuclear cells (PBMCs), sampled when the disease was refractory, from a patient treated with antithyroid drugs. The receptors stem from a female donor with Graves disease.

The genes are TRBV6-1 and TRBJ2-2; D not resolved. V lost 6 bases, J lost 4 bases, and 12 bases lay in between. Germline V lookup: CDR1 MNHNS, CDR2 SASEGT. The CDR3 loop spans 14 amino acids. The CDR3 DNA reads as TGTGCCAGCAGGACCGATCGTAGCACCGGGGAGCTGTTTTTT. This sequence encodes CASRTDRSTGELFF.

This chain joins TRBV6-5 and TRBJ1-1, with 7 positions matching TRBD1. The CDR3 extends over 13 amino acids. With 4 bases clipped from V and 8 bases from J, the junction kept 7 bases outside the gene matches. Germline values: CDR1 MNHEY, CDR2 SVGAGI. Here the CDR3 DNA reads TGTGCCAGCAGTTCGTGGGGACAGCAAGAAGCTTTCTTT. Translating it yields CASSSWGQQEAFF.

In this sample, this clonotype turned up many times. The chain links TRBV10-3 to TRBJ1-5; D unresolved. Trimming cost V 11 bases and J 1 base, with 15 bases left between them. The CDR3 consists of 14 residues. The germline CDR1 and CDR2 sequences are ENHRY and SYGVKD. DNA for the CDR3: TGTGCCTCTCGAAGGGCGGGAAGCAATCAGCCCCAGCATTTT. Its translation: CASRRAGSNQPQHF.

This clonotype appeared many times. This chain uses TRBV12-3 or TRBV12-4 with TRBJ2-5; 8 bases map to TRBD1. With 5 bases clipped from V and 3 bases from J, the junction kept 2 bases outside the gene matches. This CDR3 has 13 residues. The CDR3 DNA reads TGTGCCAGCAGTCCGACAGGGGAAGAGACCCAGTACTTC. It yields the protein CASSPTGEETQYF.

There are many counts of this clonotype. V is TRBV27 and J is TRBJ1-2; possible D gene TRBD1, 5 bases. This CDR3 is built from 13 residues. The V gene's germline CDR1 is MNHEY and CDR2 SMNVEV (reference sequence). Trimming pared 0 bases from V and 4 bases from J, leaving 6 bases between. CDR3 region: CASSLSGGYGYTF. CDR3 bases: TGTGCCAGCAGTTTATCGGGGGGCTATGGCTACACCTTC.

In its sample, this clonotype was seen many times. The genes are TRBV18 and TRBJ1-6; no definite D call. The CDR3 is 14 residues long. The V and J ends lost 1 base and 7 bases respectively, with 8 bases between them. Germline V CDR1 and CDR2: KGHSH, LQKENI. The CDR3 DNA reads TGTGCCAGCTCACCACAGGCCTCGAATTCACCCCTCCACTTT. Amino acids: CASSPQASNSPLHF.

This clonotype was counted ten times or more. This rearrangement joins TRBV12-3 or TRBV12-4 to TRBJ1-5; D is possibly TRBD1 (6 bases). CDR3 length equals 14 residues. Trimming removed 6 bases at V and 5 bases at J, with 14 bases between. The CDR3 loop is CASSRTGRDQPQHF. CDR3 bases: TGTGCCAGCAGCCGTACAGGGAGGGATCAGCCCCAGCATTTT.

The chain combines TRBV11-2 with TRBJ1-1; D is undetermined. Germline CDR1 SGHAT, CDR2 FQNNGV. Trimming removed 5 bases at V and 0 bases at J, with 13 bases between. The CDR3 totals 15 residues. DNA of the CDR3: TGTGCCAGCAGCCCCCGCGGGAGCCTGAACACTGAAGCTTTCTTT. Residues: CASSPRGSLNTEAFF.

This clonotype was recorded a few times. The chain links TRBV5-5 to TRBJ1-5; D gene ambiguous. The CDR3 loop spans 14 amino acids. Germline V gene lookup returns CDR1 SGHKS and CDR2 YYEKEE (reference sequence). V lost 0 bases, J lost 5 bases, and 9 bases lay in between. The CDR3 spells CASSLAGTYQPQHF. DNA for the CDR3: TGTGCCAGCAGCTTGGCGGGAACCTATCAGCCCCAGCATTTT.

In this sample, this clonotype turned up many times. The CDR3 region is CSAPDTNTEAFF. Written as DNA, the CDR3 is TGCAGTGCGCCGGATACGAACACTGAAGCTTTCTTT. The genes are TRBV20-1 and TRBJ1-1; D gene unclear. The CDR3 contains 12 residues. The germline CDR1 and CDR2 sequences are DFQATT and SNEGSKA (reference sequence). V was trimmed by 6 bases and J by 1 base, leaving 9 bases between them.

Many counts were recorded for this clonotype. The rearrangement links TRBV27 to TRBJ1-5, with unresolved D. Germline CDR1 MNHEY, CDR2 SMNVEV (reference sequence). V was cut by 11 bases and J by 1 base, with 12 bases left in between. The length of the CDR3 is 13 residues. The CDR3 protein is CAWEGGSNQPQHF. Written as DNA, the CDR3 is TGTGCCTGGGAGGGAGGGAGCAATCAGCCCCAGCATTTT.

This clonotype has at least ten counts. DNA of the CDR3: TGTGCCAGCAGCCAAGACATGAGGCGGTATGGCTACACCTTC. Translation gives CASSQDMRRYGYTF. The genes are TRBV3-1 and TRBJ1-2; D is uncertain. The V end lost 0 bases, the J end lost 5 bases, and 10 bases lay between the germline ends. Germline V gene lookup returns CDR1 LGHDT and CDR2 YNNKEL (reference sequence). This CDR3 comprises 14 residues.

This clonotype was counted ten times or more. The chain links TRBV7-9 to TRBJ1-5, with 8 bases that match TRBD1. This CDR3 contains 17 residues. The V and J ends lost 3 bases and 5 bases, in that order; junction bases with no gene match: 12. CDR1 is SEHNR, CDR2 FQNEAQ, per germline (reference sequence). CDR3 sequence (DNA): TGTGCCAGCAGCTTCCCATTGTGGGACAGGTACGATCAGCCCCAGCATTTT. It yields the protein CASSFPLWDRYDQPQHF.

This clonotype has a count of ten or more. CDR3 in amino acids: CASSPGWSAFF. The CDR3 DNA reads as TGTGCCAGCAGCCCAGGGTGGAGTGCTTTCTTT. The chain combines TRBV7-9 with TRBJ1-1, with TRBD1 as a possible D gene (5 bases). This CDR3 is 11 amino acids long. Trimming took 5 bases from V and 11 from J, leaving 12 bases between them. The germline gives CDR1 SEHNR, CDR2 FQNEAQ (reference sequence).

This clonotype came up many times. The chain couples TRBV18 to TRBJ2-6; D unresolved. The CDR3 spans 15 residues. Trimming left V 3 bases short and J 3 bases short, with 9 bases between. Looked up from germline, CDR1 is KGHSH and CDR2 is LQKENI. In DNA form, the CDR3 reads TGTGCCAGCTCACCGCAACGGGTTGGGGCCAACGTCCTGACTTTC. Translation: CASSPQRVGANVLTF.

There are many counts of this clonotype. The V call is TRBV28, the J call TRBJ2-6; D gene ambiguous. The CDR3 is made up of 15 amino acids. Between the trimmed V and J ends, which lost 6 bases and 3 bases, there was a span of 12 bases. CDR1 MDHEN and CDR2 SYDVKM come from the germline V gene. This CDR3 is CASSRSWYGANVLTF. The CDR3 bases are TGTGCCAGCAGCCGGAGTTGGTATGGGGCCAACGTCCTGACTTTC.

This clonotype was found many times. The chain is built from TRBV28 and TRBJ1-5; 7 positions agree with TRBD1. Trimming removed 11 bases from V and 0 bases from J; junction bases left unmatched: 19. Germline V gene sequence: CDR1 MDHEN, CDR2 SYDVKM. This CDR3 contains 18 residues. CDR3 nucleotide sequence: TGTGCCGGTGGGGGGGGGAGGGACAGTCTACATAGCAATCAGCCCCAGCATTTT. Protein sequence: CAGGGGRDSLHSNQPQHF.

This clonotype was seen ten or more times. This chain joins TRBV12-3 or TRBV12-4 and TRBJ2-7; 7 bases line up with TRBD2. Trimming took 9 bases from V and 1 from J; bases not matched to a gene: 9. The CDR3 sequence is 14 residues long. The CDR3 DNA is TGTGCCAGTCCATCGACCGGGGGGTCCTACGAGCAGTACTTC. Amino acid sequence: CASPSTGGSYEQYF.

The chain combines TRBV19 with TRBJ1-1; D is possibly TRBD1 (5 bases). The germline V and J ends were trimmed by 5 bases and 5 bases, with 21 bases remaining between them. CDR1 and CDR2 from the germline V gene are LNHDA and SQIVND (reference sequence). The CDR3 consists of 16 residues. The CDR3 DNA is TGTGCCAGTAGTCCCCCCACGGGTCGGGGGAGGACTGAAGCTTTCTTT. Translated, it gives CASSPPTGRGRTEAFF.

The chain employs TRBV29-1 and TRBJ1-6; D is possibly TRBD1 (5 bases). The V gene lost 4 bases and the J gene lost 7 bases, with 11 bases spanning the gap. In germline, CDR1 is SQVTM, CDR2 ANQGSEA. The CDR3 covers 13 residues. For the CDR3, the DNA is TGCAGCGTTGGACAGACTACCAATTCACCCCTCCACTTT. It yields the protein CSVGQTTNSPLHF.